This T cell receptor beta chain was captured by sequencing in a study of graft-versus-host responses after intestinal transplantation. Study context: Each transplant was multivisceral, liver-intestinal, or isolated intestinal. Once they had received anti-thymocyte globulin induction, all recipients took tacrolimus and steroids for approximately 3 years. General study results and limits: Early post-transplant HvG declines tracked with peak circulating GvH clone levels. Graft-donor T cell macrochimerism in patients accompanied high graft-versus-host to host-versus-graft clonal ratios in allografts.

In regard to this clone: Antigen unknown.

Profiled with immunoSEQ multiplex PCR; TCRdb holds only in-frame clones, not every one. The sample lists some 86,000 clones, about 93% occurring once. The specimen was unstimulated CD8+ T cells sorted from spleen or lymph node cells, collected before intestinal transplant. The source is a human donor who received an intestinal transplant.

The CDR3 loop reads CASSYGAELTYEQYF. The CDR3 bases are TGTGCCAGCAGTTACGGGGCTGAGCTAACCTACGAGCAGTACTTC. The V and J genes are TRBV6-5 and TRBJ2-7, with D perhaps matching TRBD1 (5 bases). The germline V gene encodes CDR1 MNHEY and CDR2 SVGAGI. The V end lost 2 bases, the J end lost 2 bases, and 13 bases lay between the germline ends. The CDR3 is 15 residues long.